Listed below are T cell receptor beta chains from one sample, sequenced in a study of T cell responses to AZD1222 COVID-19 vaccine. Sequenced by immunoSEQ multiplex PCR; TCRdb stores in-frame clones only, minus some. The sample has about 130,000 clones, approximately 89% seen once. Source: peripheral blood, taken on day 0 of AZD1222 vaccination. The receptors come from an adult in good health. CDR3s include the opening cysteine and the closing phenylalanine or tryptophan. A D gene is named only where the DNA matches it firmly.

j_call v_call d_call cdr3_nt cdr3_aa
TRBJ1-5 TRBV30 - TGTGCCTGGAGTCTGGCCTTGGATCAGCCCCAGCATTTT CAWSLALDQPQHF
TRBJ2-7 TRBV19 TRBD1 TGTGCCAGTAGTATCCTTGCCGGGACAGGGACCCACGAGCAGTACTTC CASSILAGTGTHEQYF
TRBJ2-7 TRBV5-1 TRBD2 TGCGCCAGCAGCTCCGCGGGACTAGCGGGGACCTACGAGCAGTACTTC CASSSAGLAGTYEQYF
TRBJ1-3 TRBV13 TRBD1 TGTGCCAGCAGCAGGGGGCGAGGAAACACCATATATTTT CASSRGRGNTIYF
TRBJ1-2 TRBV6-6 TRBD1 TGTGCCACTCTGACAGGGAACTATGGCTACACCTTC CATLTGNYGYTF
TRBJ1-2 TRBV30 - TGTGCCTGGAGTGTAGGGCAGGTGTCCAACTATGGCTACACCTTC CAWSVGQVSNYGYTF
TRBJ2-1 TRBV5-1 - TGCGCCAGCAGCTTGGTTCCCGAAAACAATGAGCAGTTCTTC CASSLVPENNEQFF
TRBJ2-4 TRBV28 - TGTGCCAGCAGCCCAACCCGGGGGACGAACATTCAGTACTTC CASSPTRGTNIQYF
TRBJ1-1 TRBV3-1/TRBV3-2 - TGTGCCAGCAGCCATCGGGGGAACACTGAAGCTTTCTTT CASSHRGNTEAFF
TRBJ1-1 TRBV27 TRBD1 TGTGCCAGCAGGGAGACCGGGACAGGCGAAGCTTTCTTT CASRETGTGEAFF
TRBJ2-7 TRBV28 - TGTGCCAGCAGTTTAGGGCAGTACGAGCAGTACTTC CASSLGQYEQYF
TRBJ2-1 TRBV5-4 TRBD2 TGTGCCAGCAGCACCCTAGCGGTCGCGTACAATGAGCAGTTCTTC CASSTLAVAYNEQFF
TRBJ1-3 TRBV4-1 - TGCGCCAGCAGCCAAGGTGACAGGATCTCTGGAAACACCATATATTTT CASSQGDRISGNTIYF
TRBJ2-7 TRBV28 TRBD1 TGTGCCAGCAGTTCCCCAGGACAGGGGACTATCTACGAGCAGTACTTC CASSSPGQGTIYEQYF
TRBJ2-7 TRBV5-1 - TGCGCCAGCAGCTTGTCCGCAGGGAGGGGGTACGAGCAGTACTTC CASSLSAGRGYEQYF